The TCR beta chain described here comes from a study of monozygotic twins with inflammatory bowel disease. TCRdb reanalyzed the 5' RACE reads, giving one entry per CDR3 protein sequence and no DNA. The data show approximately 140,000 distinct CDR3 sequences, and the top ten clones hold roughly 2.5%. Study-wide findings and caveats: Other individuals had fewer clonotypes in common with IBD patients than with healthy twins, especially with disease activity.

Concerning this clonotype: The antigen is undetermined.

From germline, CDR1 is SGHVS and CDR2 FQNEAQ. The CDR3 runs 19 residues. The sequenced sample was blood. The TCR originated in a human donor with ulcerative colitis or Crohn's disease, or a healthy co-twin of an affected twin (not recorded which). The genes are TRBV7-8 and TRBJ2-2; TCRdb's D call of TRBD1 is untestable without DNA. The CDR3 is CASSLDIPGGEWYTGELFF.